This T cell receptor beta chain is drawn from a study of shared clonotypes between healthy human individuals. Regarding the study as a whole: Larger estimated richness was generally recorded for naive subsets relative to memory subsets.

This clone was detected only a few times. Its antigen is unidentified. Trimming shortened V by 4 bases and J by 9 bases, and 16 bases separated the two germline ends. There are 13 residues in the CDR3. The germline gives CDR1 WSHSY, CDR2 SAAADI. Sequencing used immunoSEQ multiplex PCR; TCRdb keeps in-frame clones, though not all of them. The data contain 2 million to 2.5 million clones, approximately 95% of them seen just once; the ten biggest clones take up 0.1% to 0.15%. Material for sequencing was naive CD4+ T cells sorted from blood. Subset in this sample: CD45RA+ positively selected. The chain combines TRBV10-2 with TRBJ2-7, with D perhaps given as TRBD1 or TRBD2 (6 bases each). This receptor was identified in a man aged 18 to 29 in good health. Here the CDR3 reads CASSVQVGGAQYF. In DNA form, the CDR3 reads TGCGCCAGCAGTGTCCAGGTGGGGGGCGCGCAGTACTTC.